These T cell receptor beta chains were read from a single sample in a study of siplizumab effects on memory and regulatory T cells. Produced via immunoSEQ multiplex PCR; TCRdb's table is partial and in-frame only. The repertoire holds 50,000 to 55,000 clones, 95% to 97% seen once, with around 0.6% in the top ten. Sequenced material: naive CD4+ T cells sorted from blood. The source of these receptors is a human donor in good health. Each CDR3 is given with its conserved first and last residue. D genes are given only for firm matches. Expanded clones get a size class; other rows say once, few or many, or leave the size out.

clone_size: .
j_call: TRBJ2-7
v_call: TRBV6-6
d_call: .
cdr3_aa: CASSQASGTLEQYF
cdr3_nt: TGTGCCAGCTCACAGGCTAGTGGGACCCTCGAGCAGTACTTC

clone_size: .
j_call: TRBJ2-7
v_call: TRBV27
d_call: TRBD1
cdr3_aa: CASSLGQGLYYEQYF
cdr3_nt: TGTGCCAGCAGTTTGGGACAGGGCCTATACTACGAGCAGTACTTC

clone_size: once
j_call: TRBJ2-1
v_call: TRBV6-5
d_call: TRBD2
cdr3_aa: CASSYSFTSGYEQFF
cdr3_nt: TGTGCCAGCAGTTACTCTTTTACTAGCGGGTATGAGCAGTTCTTC

clone_size: .
j_call: TRBJ2-2
v_call: TRBV2
d_call: .
cdr3_aa: CASSDRVTGELFF
cdr3_nt: TGTGCCAGCAGTGACCGGGTCACCGGGGAGCTGTTTTTT

clone_size: once
j_call: TRBJ1-2
v_call: TRBV7-8
d_call: TRBD1
cdr3_aa: CASSEQGATNYGYTF
cdr3_nt: TGTGCCAGCAGCGAACAGGGGGCCACTAACTATGGCTACACCTTC

clone_size: .
j_call: TRBJ2-1
v_call: TRBV6-5
d_call: TRBD2
cdr3_aa: CASRPGLASYNEQFF
cdr3_nt: TGTGCCAGCAGGCCGGGACTAGCTTCCTACAATGAGCAGTTCTTC

clone_size: .
j_call: TRBJ2-5
v_call: TRBV4-1
d_call: .
cdr3_aa: CASSQDRGTRGQYF
cdr3_nt: TGCGCCAGCAGCCAAGATCGAGGCACCAGGGGCCAGTACTTC

clone_size: .
j_call: TRBJ1-5
v_call: TRBV6-5
d_call: .
cdr3_aa: CASSRTGSNQPQHF
cdr3_nt: TGTGCCAGCAGCAGGACTGGTAGCAATCAGCCCCAGCATTTT

clone_size: .
j_call: TRBJ2-1
v_call: TRBV19
d_call: TRBD2
cdr3_aa: CASSILAAYNEQFF
cdr3_nt: TGTGCCAGTAGTATACTAGCGGCCTACAATGAGCAGTTCTTC

clone_size: .
j_call: TRBJ2-7
v_call: TRBV2
d_call: .
cdr3_aa: CASSTGLRYEQYF
cdr3_nt: TGTGCCAGCAGTACGGGATTGCGCTACGAGCAGTACTTC

clone_size: .
j_call: TRBJ1-1
v_call: TRBV19
d_call: .
cdr3_aa: CASSGGPNTEAFF
cdr3_nt: TGTGCCAGTAGTGGGGGCCCTAACACTGAAGCTTTCTTT

clone_size: .
j_call: TRBJ1-5
v_call: TRBV28
d_call: .
cdr3_aa: CASSPHEAGQPQHF
cdr3_nt: TGTGCCAGCAGCCCTCATGAGGCCGGTCAGCCCCAGCATTTT

clone_size: .
j_call: TRBJ1-1
v_call: TRBV18
d_call: TRBD1
cdr3_aa: CASSRPGQGARTEAFF
cdr3_nt: TGTGCCAGCTCACGCCCGGGACAGGGGGCACGCACTGAAGCTTTCTTT

clone_size: .
j_call: TRBJ1-4
v_call: TRBV30
d_call: .
cdr3_aa: CAWRRGVEKLFF
cdr3_nt: TGTGCCTGGAGACGGGGGGTTGAAAAACTGTTTTTT

clone_size: .
j_call: TRBJ2-7
v_call: TRBV10-3
d_call: .
cdr3_aa: CAISVRSAGSAPEQYF
cdr3_nt: TGTGCCATCAGTGTGCGTTCTGCTGGGTCAGCCCCCGAGCAGTACTTC

clone_size: .
j_call: TRBJ2-7
v_call: TRBV19
d_call: TRBD1
cdr3_aa: CASSIRTGNAGEQYF
cdr3_nt: TGTGCCAGTAGTATCCGGACAGGGAACGCGGGCGAGCAGTACTTC

clone_size: .
j_call: TRBJ2-2
v_call: TRBV7-9
d_call: .
cdr3_aa: CASSLRPVPWTGELFF
cdr3_nt: TGTGCCAGCAGCTTAAGGCCGGTCCCATGGACCGGGGAGCTGTTTTTT

clone_size: .
j_call: TRBJ1-5
v_call: TRBV30
d_call: .
cdr3_aa: CAWTVDSNQPQHF
cdr3_nt: TGTGCCTGGACAGTGGATAGCAATCAGCCCCAGCATTTT

clone_size: .
j_call: TRBJ2-1
v_call: TRBV5-6
d_call: .
cdr3_aa: CASSPLAGVYNEQFF
cdr3_nt: TGTGCCAGCAGCCCCCTGGCAGGGGTTTACAATGAGCAGTTCTTC

clone_size: .
j_call: TRBJ1-5
v_call: TRBV6-1
d_call: .
cdr3_aa: CASSEIDGDQPQHF
cdr3_nt: TGTGCCAGCAGTGAAATCGACGGGGATCAGCCCCAGCATTTT

clone_size: .
j_call: TRBJ2-1
v_call: TRBV5-4
d_call: TRBD2
cdr3_aa: CASSLSGRAKRNEQFF
cdr3_nt: TGTGCCAGCAGCTTGTCGGGGAGGGCCAAGAGAAATGAGCAGTTCTTC

clone_size: once
j_call: TRBJ2-3
v_call: TRBV18
d_call: TRBD2
cdr3_aa: CASSPFTSGSADTQYF
cdr3_nt: TGTGCCAGCTCACCATTCACTAGCGGGAGTGCAGATACGCAGTATTTT

clone_size: .
j_call: TRBJ1-6
v_call: TRBV14
d_call: .
cdr3_aa: CASSLKQGLSPLHF
cdr3_nt: TGTGCCAGCAGCCTCAAACAGGGCTTATCACCCCTCCACTTT

clone_size: .
j_call: TRBJ2-7
v_call: TRBV18
d_call: .
cdr3_aa: CASSPGQSHPREQYF
cdr3_nt: TGTGCCAGCTCACCGGGGCAGTCCCATCCGAGGGAGCAGTACTTC

clone_size: .
j_call: TRBJ1-3
v_call: TRBV13
d_call: TRBD1
cdr3_aa: CASSLSPGTGLTGNTIYF
cdr3_nt: TGTGCCAGCAGCTTAAGTCCCGGGACAGGGTTAACTGGAAACACCATATATTTT

clone_size: .
j_call: TRBJ2-1
v_call: TRBV5-1
d_call: .
cdr3_aa: CASSSYIGVYSYNEQFF
cdr3_nt: TGCGCCAGCAGCTCCTATATCGGCGTTTACTCCTACAATGAGCAGTTCTTC

clone_size: .
j_call: TRBJ2-2
v_call: TRBV28
d_call: TRBD2
cdr3_aa: CASSLGLAGAVGELFF
cdr3_nt: TGTGCCAGCAGTTTGGGACTAGCGGGAGCCGTCGGGGAGCTGTTTTTT

clone_size: .
j_call: TRBJ2-3
v_call: TRBV4-2
d_call: .
cdr3_aa: CASSQLNDASTDTQYF
cdr3_nt: TGTGCCAGCAGCCAACTGAACGACGCAAGCACAGATACGCAGTATTTT

clone_size: .
j_call: TRBJ2-7
v_call: TRBV28
d_call: TRBD2
cdr3_aa: CASSTLAGGTSYEQYF
cdr3_nt: TGTGCCAGCAGCACCCTAGCGGGGGGGACCTCCTACGAGCAGTACTTC

clone_size: .
j_call: TRBJ1-1
v_call: TRBV10-3
d_call: .
cdr3_aa: CATTEGVQAFF
cdr3_nt: TGTGCCACAACGGAGGGCGTTCAAGCTTTCTTT

clone_size: .
j_call: TRBJ2-1
v_call: TRBV7-2
d_call: .
cdr3_aa: CASSLAGTYNEQFF
cdr3_nt: TGTGCCAGCAGCTTGGCAGGGACATACAATGAGCAGTTCTTC

clone_size: once
j_call: TRBJ2-2
v_call: TRBV7-3
d_call: .
cdr3_aa: CASSLAGPRSGELFF
cdr3_nt: TGTGCCAGCAGCTTAGCGGGACCCCGCTCCGGGGAGCTGTTTTTT